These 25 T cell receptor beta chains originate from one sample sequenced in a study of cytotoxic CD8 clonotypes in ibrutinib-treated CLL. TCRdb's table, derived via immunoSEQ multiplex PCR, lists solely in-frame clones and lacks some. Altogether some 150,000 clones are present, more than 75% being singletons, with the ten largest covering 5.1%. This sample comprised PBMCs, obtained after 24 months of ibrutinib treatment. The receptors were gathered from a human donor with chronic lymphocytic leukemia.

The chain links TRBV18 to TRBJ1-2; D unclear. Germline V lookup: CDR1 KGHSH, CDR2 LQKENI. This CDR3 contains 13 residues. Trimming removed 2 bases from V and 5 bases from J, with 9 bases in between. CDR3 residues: CASSPEEGYGYTF. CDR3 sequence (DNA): TGTGCCAGCTCACCAGAGGAGGGTTATGGCTACACCTTC.

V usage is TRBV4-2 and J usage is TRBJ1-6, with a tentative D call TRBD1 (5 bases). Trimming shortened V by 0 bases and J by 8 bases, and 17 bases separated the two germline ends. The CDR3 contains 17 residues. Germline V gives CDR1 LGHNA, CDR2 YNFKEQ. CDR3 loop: CASSQEGTGGWDSPLHF. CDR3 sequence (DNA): TGTGCCAGCAGCCAAGAAGGAACGGGGGGGTGGGATTCACCCCTCCACTTT.

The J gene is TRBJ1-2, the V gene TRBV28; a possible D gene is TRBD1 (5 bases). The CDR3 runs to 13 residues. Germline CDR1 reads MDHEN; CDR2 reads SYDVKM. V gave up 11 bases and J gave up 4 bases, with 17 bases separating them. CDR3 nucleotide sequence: TGTGCCTGCGGTGGAGGGGCGATCTATGGCTACACCTTC. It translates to CACGGGAIYGYTF.

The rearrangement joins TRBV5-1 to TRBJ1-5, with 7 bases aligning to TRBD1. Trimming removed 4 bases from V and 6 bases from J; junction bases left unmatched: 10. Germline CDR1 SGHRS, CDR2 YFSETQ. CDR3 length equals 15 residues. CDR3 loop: CASSPWGAGGQPQHF. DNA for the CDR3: TGCGCCAGCAGCCCCTGGGGGGCAGGGGGTCAGCCCCAGCATTTT. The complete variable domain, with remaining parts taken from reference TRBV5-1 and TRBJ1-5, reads KAGVTQTPRYLIKTRGQQVTLSCSPISGHRSVSWYQQTPGQGLQFLFEYFSETQRNKGNFPGRFSGRQFSNSRSEMNVSTLELGDSALYLCASSPWGAGGQPQHFGDGTRLSIL.

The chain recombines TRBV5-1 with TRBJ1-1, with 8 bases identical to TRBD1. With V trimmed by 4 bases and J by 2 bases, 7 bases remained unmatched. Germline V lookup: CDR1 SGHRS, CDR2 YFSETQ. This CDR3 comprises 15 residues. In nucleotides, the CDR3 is TGCGCCAGCAGCCGACGGGACAGGCCAAACACTGAAGCTTTCTTT. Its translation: CASSRRDRPNTEAFF.

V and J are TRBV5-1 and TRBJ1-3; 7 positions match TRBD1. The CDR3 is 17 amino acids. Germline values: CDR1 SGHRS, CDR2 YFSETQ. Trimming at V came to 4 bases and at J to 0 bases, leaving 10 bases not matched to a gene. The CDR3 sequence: CASSEGAGPSSGNTIYF. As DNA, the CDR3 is TGCGCCAGCAGCGAGGGGGCAGGACCAAGCTCTGGAAACACCATATATTTT.

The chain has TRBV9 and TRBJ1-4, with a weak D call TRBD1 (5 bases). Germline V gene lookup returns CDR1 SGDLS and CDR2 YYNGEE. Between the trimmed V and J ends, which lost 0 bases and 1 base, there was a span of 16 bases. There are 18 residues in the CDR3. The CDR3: CASSVGPGRVGTNEKLFF. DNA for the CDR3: TGTGCCAGCAGCGTAGGCCCAGGGAGGGTAGGAACTAATGAAAAACTGTTTTTT.

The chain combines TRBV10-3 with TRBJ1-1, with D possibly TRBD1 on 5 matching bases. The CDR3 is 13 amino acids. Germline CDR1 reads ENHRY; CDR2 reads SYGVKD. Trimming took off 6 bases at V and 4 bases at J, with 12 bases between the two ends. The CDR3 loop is CAIRGDQTTEAFF. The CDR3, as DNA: TGTGCCATCAGGGGGGATCAGACCACTGAAGCTTTCTTT.

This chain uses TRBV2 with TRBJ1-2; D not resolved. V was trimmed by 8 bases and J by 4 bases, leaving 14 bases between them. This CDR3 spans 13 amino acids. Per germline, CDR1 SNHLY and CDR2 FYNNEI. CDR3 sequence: CASRQQRFYGYTF. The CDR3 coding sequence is TGTGCCAGCCGACAACAGAGGTTCTATGGCTACACCTTC.

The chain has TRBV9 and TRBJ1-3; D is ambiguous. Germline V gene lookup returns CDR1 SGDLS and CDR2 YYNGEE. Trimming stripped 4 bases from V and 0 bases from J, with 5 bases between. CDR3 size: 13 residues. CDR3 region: CASSPHSGNTIYF. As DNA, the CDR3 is TGTGCCAGCAGCCCCCACTCTGGAAACACCATATATTTT.

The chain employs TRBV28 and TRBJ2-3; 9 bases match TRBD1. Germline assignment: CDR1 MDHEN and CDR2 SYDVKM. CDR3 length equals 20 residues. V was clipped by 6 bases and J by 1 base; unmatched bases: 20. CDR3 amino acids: CASSPLSPGKRTGGTDTQYF. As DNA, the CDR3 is TGTGCCAGCAGCCCCCTATCTCCCGGGAAACGGACAGGGGGCACAGATACGCAGTATTTT.

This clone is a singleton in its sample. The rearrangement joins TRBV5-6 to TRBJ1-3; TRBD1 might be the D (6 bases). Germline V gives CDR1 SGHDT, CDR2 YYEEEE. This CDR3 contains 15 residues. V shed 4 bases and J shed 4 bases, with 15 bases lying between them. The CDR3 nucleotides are TGTGCCAGCAGCCCCCTATCGGGGGCGGGAAACACCATATATTTT. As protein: CASSPLSGAGNTIYF.

CDR3 bases: TGCGCCAGCAGCTTGTCCGGACAGGGTAGTGAAAAACTGTTTTTT. Protein product: CASSLSGQGSEKLFF. This chain joins TRBV5-1 and TRBJ1-4; 8 bases are shared with TRBD1. J gave up 7 bases and V 1 base, and 6 bases lay outside the gene matches. The CDR3 is 15 amino acids. Germline-derived CDR1 and CDR2 are SGHRS and YFSETQ. Full variable domain (rest looked up from reference TRBV5-1 and TRBJ1-4): KAGVTQTPRYLIKTRGQQVTLSCSPISGHRSVSWYQQTPGQGLQFLFEYFSETQRNKGNFPGRFSGRQFSNSRSEMNVSTLELGDSALYLCASSLSGQGSEKLFFGSGTQLSVL.

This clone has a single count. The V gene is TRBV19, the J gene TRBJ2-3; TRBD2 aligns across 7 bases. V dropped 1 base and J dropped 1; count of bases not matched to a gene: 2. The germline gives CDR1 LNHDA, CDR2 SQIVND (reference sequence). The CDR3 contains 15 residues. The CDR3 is CASSIVGRGTDTQYF. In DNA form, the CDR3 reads TGTGCCAGTAGTATAGTGGGGAGGGGCACAGATACGCAGTATTTT.

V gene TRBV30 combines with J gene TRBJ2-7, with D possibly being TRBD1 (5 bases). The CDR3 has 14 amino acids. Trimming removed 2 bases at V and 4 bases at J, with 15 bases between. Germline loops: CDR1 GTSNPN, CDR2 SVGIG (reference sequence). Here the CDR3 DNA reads TGTGCCTGGAGTTCTGCCCCCAGGGAATACGAGCAGTACTTC. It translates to CAWSSAPREYEQYF.

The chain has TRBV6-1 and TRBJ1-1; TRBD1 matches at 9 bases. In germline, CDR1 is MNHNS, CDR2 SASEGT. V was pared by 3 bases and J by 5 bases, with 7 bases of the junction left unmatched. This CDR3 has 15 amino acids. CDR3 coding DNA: TGTGCCAGCAGTGACCCCGGACAGGGGAGGACTGAAGCTTTCTTT. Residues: CASSDPGQGRTEAFF.

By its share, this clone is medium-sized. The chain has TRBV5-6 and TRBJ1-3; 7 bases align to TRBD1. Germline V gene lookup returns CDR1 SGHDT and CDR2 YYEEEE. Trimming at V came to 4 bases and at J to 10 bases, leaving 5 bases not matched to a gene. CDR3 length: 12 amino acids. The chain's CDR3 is CASSQGEGTIYF. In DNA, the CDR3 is TGTGCCAGCAGCCAGGGGGAGGGGACCATATATTTT. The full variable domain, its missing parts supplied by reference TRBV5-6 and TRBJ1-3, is DAGVTQSPTHLIKTRGQQVTLRCSPKSGHDTVSWYQQALGQGPQFIFQYYEEEERQRGNFPDRFSGHQFPNYSSELNVNALLLGDSALYLCASSQGEGTIYFGEGSWLTVV.

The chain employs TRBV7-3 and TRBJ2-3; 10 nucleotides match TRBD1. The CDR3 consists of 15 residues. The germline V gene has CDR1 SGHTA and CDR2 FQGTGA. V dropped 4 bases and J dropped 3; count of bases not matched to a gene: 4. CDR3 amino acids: CASSSGTGVTDTQYF. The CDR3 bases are TGTGCCAGCAGCTCCGGGACAGGGGTGACAGATACGCAGTATTTT.

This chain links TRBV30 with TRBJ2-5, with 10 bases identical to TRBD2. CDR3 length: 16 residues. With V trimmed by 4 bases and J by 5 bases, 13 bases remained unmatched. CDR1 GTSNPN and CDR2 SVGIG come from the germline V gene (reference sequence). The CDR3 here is CAWTPGVAGGRETQYF. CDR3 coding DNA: TGTGCCTGGACCCCCGGAGTAGCGGGGGGTCGGGAGACCCAGTACTTC.

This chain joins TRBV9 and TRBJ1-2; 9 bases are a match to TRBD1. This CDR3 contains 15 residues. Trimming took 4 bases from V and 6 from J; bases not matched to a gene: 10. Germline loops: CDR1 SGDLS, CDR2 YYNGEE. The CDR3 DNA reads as TGTGCCAGCAGCACGGGACAGGGTGTGTTCGATGGCTACACCTTC. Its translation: CASSTGQGVFDGYTF.

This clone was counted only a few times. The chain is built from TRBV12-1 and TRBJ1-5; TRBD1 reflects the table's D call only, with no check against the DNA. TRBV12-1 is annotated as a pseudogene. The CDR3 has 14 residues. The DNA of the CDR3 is TGTGCCAGCAGCCCGACAGGGATCGAACAGCCCCAGCATTTT. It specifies CASSPTGIEQPQHF.

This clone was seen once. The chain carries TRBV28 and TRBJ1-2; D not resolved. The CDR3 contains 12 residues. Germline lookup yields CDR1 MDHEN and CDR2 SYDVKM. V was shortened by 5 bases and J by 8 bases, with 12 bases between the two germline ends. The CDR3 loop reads CASSPASGGYTF. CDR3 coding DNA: TGTGCCAGCAGTCCGGCCTCTGGAGGCTACACCTTC.

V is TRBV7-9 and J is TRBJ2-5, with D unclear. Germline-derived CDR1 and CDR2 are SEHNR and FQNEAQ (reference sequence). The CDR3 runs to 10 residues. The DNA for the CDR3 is TGTGCGGTCTTTCAAGAGACCCAGTACTTC. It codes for CAVFQETQYF.

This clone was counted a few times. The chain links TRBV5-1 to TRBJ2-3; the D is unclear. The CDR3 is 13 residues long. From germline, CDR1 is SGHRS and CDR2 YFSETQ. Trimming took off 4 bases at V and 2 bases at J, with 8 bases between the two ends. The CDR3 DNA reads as TGCGCCAGCAGCCTTTCCCCCACAGATACGCAGTATTTT. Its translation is CASSLSPTDTQYF.

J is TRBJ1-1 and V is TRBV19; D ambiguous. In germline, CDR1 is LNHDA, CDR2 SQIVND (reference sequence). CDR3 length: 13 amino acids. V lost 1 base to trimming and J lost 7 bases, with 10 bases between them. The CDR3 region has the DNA TGTGCCAGTAGTATAGGCCCAGACGGTGAAGCTTTCTTT. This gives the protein CASSIGPDGEAFF.